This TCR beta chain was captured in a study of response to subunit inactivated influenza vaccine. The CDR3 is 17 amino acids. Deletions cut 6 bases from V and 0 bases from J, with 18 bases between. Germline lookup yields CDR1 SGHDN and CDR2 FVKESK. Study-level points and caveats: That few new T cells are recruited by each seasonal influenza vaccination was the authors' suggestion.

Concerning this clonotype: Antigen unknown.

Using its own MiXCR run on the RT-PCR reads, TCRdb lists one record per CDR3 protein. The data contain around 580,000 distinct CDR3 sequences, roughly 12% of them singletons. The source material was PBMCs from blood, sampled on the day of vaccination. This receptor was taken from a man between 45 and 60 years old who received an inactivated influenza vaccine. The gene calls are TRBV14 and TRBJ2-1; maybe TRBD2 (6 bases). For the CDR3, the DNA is TGTGCCAGCAGTTTGCTCGGGACTCAGAGCTCCTACAATGAGCAGTTCTTC. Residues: CASSLLGTQSSYNEQFF.